This T cell receptor beta chain was recovered during a study of blood T cell repertoires in COVID-19. Study overall: The cDNA or gDNA used as material had been derived from T cells, B-cell-depleted T cells, or PBMCs.

Per the authors' pipeline: By means of reference gene primer amplification, nucleated cell counts were estimated. The data were produced by immunoSEQ multiplex PCR, yet TCRdb's version contains in-frame clones alone and is incomplete. The DNA was the basis for D and trimming; V, J and clone size are from that table. The repertoire includes about 42,000 clones, about 85% of them detected once, and 4.5% to 6% sits in the top ten. This CDR3 is built from 20 residues. Sequenced: peripheral blood. The V call is TRBV12-2, the J call TRBJ2-2; TRBD1 is the table's D call and was not checked against the DNA. TRBV12-2 is a pseudogene segment. The TCR comes from a man over 45 with active COVID-19. The CDR3 region is CASRFKGQAVKKSYTGELFF. CDR3 DNA sequence: TGTGCAAGTCGCTTCAAGGGGCAGGCCGTTAAAAAAAGCTACACCGGGGAGCTGTTTTTT.